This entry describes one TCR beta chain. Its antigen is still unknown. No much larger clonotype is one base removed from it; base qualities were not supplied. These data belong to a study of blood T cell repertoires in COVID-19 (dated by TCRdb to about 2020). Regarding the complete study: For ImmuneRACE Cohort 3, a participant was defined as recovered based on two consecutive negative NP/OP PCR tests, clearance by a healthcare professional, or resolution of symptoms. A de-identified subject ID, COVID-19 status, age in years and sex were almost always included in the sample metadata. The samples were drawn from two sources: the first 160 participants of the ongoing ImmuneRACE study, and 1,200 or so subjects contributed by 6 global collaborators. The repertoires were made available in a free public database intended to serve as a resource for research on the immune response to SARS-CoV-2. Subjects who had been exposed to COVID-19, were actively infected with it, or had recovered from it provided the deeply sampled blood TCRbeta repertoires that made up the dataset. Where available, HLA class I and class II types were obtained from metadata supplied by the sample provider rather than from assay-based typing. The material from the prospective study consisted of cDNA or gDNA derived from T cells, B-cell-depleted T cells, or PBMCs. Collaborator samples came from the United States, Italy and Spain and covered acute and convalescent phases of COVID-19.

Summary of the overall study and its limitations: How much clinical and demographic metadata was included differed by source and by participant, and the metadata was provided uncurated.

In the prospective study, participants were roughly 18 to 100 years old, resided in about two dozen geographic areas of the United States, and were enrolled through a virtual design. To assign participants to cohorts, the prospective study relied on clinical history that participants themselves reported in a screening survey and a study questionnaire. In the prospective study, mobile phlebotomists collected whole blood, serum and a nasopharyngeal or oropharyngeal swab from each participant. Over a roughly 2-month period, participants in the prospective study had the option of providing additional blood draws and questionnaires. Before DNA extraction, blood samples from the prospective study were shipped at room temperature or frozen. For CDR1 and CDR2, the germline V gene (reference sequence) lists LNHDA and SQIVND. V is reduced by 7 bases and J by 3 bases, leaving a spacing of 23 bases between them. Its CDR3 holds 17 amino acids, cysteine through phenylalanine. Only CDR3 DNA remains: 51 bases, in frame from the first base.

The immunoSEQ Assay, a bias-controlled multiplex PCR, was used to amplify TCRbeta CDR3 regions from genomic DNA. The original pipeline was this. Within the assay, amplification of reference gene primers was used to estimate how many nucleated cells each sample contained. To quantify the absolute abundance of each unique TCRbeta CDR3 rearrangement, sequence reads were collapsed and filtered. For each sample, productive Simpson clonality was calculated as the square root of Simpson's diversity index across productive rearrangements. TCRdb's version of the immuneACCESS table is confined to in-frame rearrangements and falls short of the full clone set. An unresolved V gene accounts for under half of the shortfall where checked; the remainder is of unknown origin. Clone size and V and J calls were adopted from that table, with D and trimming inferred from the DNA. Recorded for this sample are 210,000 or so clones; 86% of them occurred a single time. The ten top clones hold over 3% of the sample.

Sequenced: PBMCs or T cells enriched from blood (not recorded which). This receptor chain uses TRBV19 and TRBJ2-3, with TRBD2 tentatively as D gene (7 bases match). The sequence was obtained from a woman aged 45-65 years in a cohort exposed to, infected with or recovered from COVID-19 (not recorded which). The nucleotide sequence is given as TGTGCCAGTAACTGGGGCGGGGGCCCAACCGAAACAGATACGCAGTATTTT. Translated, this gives CASNWGGGPTETDTQYF.